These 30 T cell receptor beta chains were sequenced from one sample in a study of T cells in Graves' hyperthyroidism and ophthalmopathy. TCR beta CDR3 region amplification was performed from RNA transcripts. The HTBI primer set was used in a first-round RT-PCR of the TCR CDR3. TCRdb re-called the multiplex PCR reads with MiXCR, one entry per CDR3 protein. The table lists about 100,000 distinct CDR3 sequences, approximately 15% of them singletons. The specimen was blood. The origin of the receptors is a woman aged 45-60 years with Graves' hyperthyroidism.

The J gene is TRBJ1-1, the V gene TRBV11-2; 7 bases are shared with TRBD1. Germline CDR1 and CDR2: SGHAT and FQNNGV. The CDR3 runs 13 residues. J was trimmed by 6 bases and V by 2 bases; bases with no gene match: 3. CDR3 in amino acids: CASSLPQGAEAFF. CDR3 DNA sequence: TGTGCCAGCAGCTTACCCCAGGGGGCTGAAGCTTTCTTT.

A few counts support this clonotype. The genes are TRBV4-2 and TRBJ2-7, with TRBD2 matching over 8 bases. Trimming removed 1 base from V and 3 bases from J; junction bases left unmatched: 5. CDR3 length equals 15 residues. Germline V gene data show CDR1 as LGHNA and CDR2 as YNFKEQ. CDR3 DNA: TGTGCCAGCAGCCAAGGCGCTAGCGGGTTCTACGAGCAGTACTTC. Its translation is CASSQGASGFYEQYF.

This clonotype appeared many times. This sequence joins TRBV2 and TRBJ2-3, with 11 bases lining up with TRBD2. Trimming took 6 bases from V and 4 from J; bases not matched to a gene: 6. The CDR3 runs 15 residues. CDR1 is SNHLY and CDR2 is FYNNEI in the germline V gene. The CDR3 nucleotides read TGTGCCAGCAGCCCGACTAGCGGGACTGCAGATACGCAGTATTTT. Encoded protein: CASSPTSGTADTQYF.

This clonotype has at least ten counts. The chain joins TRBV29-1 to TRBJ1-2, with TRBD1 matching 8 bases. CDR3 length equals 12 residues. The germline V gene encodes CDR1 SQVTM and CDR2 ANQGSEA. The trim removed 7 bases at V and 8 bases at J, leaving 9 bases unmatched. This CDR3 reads CSAMTGAVGYTF. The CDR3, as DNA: TGCAGCGCTATGACAGGGGCGGTAGGCTACACCTTC.

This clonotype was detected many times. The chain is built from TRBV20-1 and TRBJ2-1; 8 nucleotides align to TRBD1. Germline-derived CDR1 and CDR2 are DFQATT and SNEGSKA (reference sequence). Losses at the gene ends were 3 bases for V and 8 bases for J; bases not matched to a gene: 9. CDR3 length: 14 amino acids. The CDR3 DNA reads TGCAGTGCTAGCCGCAGGGGGCTAGGTGATGAGCAGTTCTTC. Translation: CSASRRGLGDEQFF.

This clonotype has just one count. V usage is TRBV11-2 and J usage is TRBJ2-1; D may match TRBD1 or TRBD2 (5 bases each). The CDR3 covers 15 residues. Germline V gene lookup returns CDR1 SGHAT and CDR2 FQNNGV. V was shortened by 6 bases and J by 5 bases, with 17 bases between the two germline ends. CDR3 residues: CASSPGDLTHNEQFF. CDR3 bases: TGTGCCAGCAGTCCCGGGGACCTCACCCACAATGAGCAGTTCTTC.

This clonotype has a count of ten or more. This CDR3 reads CASSVWNEQFF. CDR3 sequence (DNA): TGTGCCAGCAGTGTTTGGAATGAGCAGTTCTTC. J is TRBJ2-1 and V is TRBV2; D is ambiguous. Trimming pared 4 bases from V and 7 bases from J, leaving 5 bases between. Germline V gene data show CDR1 as SNHLY and CDR2 as FYNNEI. This CDR3 spans 11 amino acids. The complete variable domain, with remaining parts taken from reference TRBV2 and TRBJ2-1, reads EPEVTQTPSHQVTQMGQEVILRCVPISNHLYFYWYRQILGQKVEFLVSFYNNEISEKSEIFDDQFSVERPDGSNFTLKIRSTKLEDSAMYFCASSVWNEQFFGPGTRLTVL.

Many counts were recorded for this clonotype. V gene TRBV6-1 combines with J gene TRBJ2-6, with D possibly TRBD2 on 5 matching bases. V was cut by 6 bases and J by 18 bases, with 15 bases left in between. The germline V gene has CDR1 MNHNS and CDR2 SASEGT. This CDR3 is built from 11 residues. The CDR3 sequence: CASRSGYRETF. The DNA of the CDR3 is TGTGCCAGCAGGAGCGGTTACCGGGAGACTTTC.

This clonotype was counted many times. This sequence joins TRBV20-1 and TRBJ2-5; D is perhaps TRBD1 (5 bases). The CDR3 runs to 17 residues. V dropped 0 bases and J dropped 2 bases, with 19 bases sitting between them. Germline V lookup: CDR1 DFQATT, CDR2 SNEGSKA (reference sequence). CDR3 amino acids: CSARDPQKGIDQETQYF. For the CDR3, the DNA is TGCAGTGCTAGAGATCCCCAAAAGGGGATCGATCAAGAGACCCAGTACTTC.

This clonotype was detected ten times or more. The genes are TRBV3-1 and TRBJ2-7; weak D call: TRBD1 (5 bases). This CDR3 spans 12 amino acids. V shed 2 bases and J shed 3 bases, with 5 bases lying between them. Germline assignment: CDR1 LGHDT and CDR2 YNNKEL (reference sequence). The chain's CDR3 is CASSQTGYEQYF. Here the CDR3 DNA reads TGTGCCAGCAGCCAAACAGGCTACGAGCAGTACTTC.

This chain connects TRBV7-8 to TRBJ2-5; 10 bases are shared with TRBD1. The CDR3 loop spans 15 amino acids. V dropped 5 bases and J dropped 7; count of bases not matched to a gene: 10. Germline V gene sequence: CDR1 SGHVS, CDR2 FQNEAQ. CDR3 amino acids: CASSRLRTGGGTQYF. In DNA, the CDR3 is TGTGCCAGCAGCCGATTGCGGACAGGGGGGGGGACCCAGTACTTC.

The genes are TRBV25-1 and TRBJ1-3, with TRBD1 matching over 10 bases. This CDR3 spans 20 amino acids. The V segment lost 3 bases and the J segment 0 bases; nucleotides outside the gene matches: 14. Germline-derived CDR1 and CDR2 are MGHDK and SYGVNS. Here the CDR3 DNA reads TGTGCCAGCAGTGACCCAGGACGGACAGGGGGAACCTACTCTGGAAACACCATATATTTT. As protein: CASSDPGRTGGTYSGNTIYF.

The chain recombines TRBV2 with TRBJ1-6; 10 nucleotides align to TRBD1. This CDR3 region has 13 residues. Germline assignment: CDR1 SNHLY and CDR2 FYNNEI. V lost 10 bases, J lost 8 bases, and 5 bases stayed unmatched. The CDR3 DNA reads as TGTGCCACCGTAGGACAGGGGGATTCACCCCTCCACTTT. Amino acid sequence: CATVGQGDSPLHF.

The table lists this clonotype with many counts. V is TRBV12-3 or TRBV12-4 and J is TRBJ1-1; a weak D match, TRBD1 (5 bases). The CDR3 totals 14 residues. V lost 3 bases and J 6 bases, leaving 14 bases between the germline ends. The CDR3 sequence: CASSFGGDIAEAFF. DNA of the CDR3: TGTGCCAGCAGTTTCGGGGGGGATATCGCTGAAGCTTTCTTT.

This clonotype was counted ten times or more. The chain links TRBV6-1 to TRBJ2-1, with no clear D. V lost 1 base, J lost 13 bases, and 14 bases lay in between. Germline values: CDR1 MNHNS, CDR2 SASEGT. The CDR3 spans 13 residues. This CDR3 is CASSEGWGLLQFF. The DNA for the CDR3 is TGTGCCAGCAGTGAAGGGTGGGGTCTATTACAGTTCTTC.

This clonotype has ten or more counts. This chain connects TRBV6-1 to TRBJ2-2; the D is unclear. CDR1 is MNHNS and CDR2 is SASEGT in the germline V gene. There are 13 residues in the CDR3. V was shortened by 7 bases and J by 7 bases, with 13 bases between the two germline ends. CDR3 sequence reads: CASNPNVGGELFF. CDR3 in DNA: TGTGCCAGCAACCCGAACGTGGGCGGGGAGCTGTTTTTT.

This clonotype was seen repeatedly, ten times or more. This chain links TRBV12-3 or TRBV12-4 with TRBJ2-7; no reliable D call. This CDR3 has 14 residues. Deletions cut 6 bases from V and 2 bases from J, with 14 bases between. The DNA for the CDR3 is TGTGCCAGCAGCCCCCATCGGAGACCCTACGAGCAGTACTTC. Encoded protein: CASSPHRRPYEQYF.

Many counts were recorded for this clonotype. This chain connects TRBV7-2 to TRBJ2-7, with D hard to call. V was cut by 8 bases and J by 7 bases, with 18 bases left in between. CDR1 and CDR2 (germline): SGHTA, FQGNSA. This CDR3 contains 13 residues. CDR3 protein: CASLNGELGEQYF. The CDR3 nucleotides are TGTGCCAGCCTAAATGGGGAACTCGGTGAGCAGTACTTC. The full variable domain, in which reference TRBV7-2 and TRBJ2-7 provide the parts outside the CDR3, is GAGVSQSPSNKVTEKGKDVELRCDPISGHTALYWYRQSLGQGLEFLIYFQGNSAPDKSGLPSDRFSAERTGGSVSTLTIQRTQQEDSAVYLCASLNGELGEQYFGPGTRLTVT.

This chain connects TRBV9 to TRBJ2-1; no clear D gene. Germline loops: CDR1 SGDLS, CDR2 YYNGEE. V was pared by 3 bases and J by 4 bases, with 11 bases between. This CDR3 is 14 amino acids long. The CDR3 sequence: CASSAGALYNEQFF. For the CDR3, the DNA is TGTGCCAGCAGCGCCGGTGCTTTATACAATGAGCAGTTCTTC.

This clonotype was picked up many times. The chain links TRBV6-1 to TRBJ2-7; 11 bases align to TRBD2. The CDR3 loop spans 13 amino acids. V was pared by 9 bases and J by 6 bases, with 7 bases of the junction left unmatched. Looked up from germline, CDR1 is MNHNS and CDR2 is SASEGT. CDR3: CASEIAGGFEQYV. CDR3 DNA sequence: TGTGCCAGTGAAATAGCGGGAGGGTTCGAGCAGTACGTC.

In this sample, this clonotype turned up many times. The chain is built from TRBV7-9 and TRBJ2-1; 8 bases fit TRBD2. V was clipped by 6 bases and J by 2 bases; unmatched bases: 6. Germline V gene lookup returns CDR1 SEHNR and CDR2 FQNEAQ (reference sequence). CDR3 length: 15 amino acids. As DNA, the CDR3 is TGTGCCAGCAGTCAGCGGGAGCCTGCCTACAATGAGCAGTTCTTC. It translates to CASSQREPAYNEQFF. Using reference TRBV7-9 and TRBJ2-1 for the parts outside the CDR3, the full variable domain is DTGVSQNPRHKITKRGQNVTFRCDPISEHNRLYWYRQTLGQGPEFLTYFQNEAQLEKSRLLSDRFSAERPKGSFSTLEIQRTEQGDSAMYLCASSQREPAYNEQFFGPGTRLTVL.

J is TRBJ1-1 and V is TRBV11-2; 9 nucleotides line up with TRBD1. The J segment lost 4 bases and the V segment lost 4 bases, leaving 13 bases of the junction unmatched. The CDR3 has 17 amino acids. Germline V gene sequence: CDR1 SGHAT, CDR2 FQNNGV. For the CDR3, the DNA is TGTGCCAGCAGCTCAACAGGGGGCCAATTGCCAGGCACTGAAGCTTTCTTT. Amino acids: CASSSTGGQLPGTEAFF.

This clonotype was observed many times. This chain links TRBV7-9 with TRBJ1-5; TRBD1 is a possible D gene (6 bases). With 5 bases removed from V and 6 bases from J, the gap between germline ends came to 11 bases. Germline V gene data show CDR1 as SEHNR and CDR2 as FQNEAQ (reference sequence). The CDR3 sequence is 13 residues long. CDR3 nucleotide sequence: TGTGCCAGCAGCAAACAGGGCGCTCAGCCCCAGCATTTT. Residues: CASSKQGAQPQHF.

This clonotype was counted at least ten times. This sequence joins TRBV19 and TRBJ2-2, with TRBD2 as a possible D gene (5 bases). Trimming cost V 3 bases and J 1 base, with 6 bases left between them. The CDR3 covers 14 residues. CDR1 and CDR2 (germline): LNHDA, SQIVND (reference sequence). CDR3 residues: CASSIGLNTGELFF. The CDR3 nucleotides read TGTGCCAGTAGTATCGGACTGAACACCGGGGAGCTGTTTTTT.

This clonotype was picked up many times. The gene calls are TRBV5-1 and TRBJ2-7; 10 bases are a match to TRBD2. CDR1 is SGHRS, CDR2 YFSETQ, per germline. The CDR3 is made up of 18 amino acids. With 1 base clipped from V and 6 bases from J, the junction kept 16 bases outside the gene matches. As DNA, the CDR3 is TGCGCCAGCAGCTTGACGTCCCGCTCAGCGGGAGGGTCCCTCGAGCAGTACTTC. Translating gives CASSLTSRSAGGSLEQYF.

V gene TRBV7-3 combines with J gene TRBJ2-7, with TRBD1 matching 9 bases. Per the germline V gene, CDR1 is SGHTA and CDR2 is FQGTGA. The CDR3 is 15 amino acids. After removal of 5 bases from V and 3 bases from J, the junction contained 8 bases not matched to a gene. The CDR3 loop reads CASSPSGTGSYEQYF. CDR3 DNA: TGTGCCAGCAGCCCCTCCGGGACAGGGAGCTACGAGCAGTACTTC.

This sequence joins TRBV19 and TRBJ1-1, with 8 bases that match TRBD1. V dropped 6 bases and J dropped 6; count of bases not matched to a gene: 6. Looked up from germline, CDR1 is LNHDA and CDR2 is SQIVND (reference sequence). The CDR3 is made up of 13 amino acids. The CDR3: CASRKEDRAEAFF. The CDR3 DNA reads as TGTGCCAGTAGGAAGGAGGACAGGGCTGAAGCTTTCTTT.

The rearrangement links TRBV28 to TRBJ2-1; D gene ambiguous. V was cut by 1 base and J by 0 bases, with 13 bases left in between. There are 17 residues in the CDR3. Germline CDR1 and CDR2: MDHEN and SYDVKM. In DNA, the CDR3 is TGTGCCAGCAGTTTATCCCAAGGTCTTAGCTCCTACAATGAGCAGTTCTTC. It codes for CASSLSQGLSSYNEQFF.

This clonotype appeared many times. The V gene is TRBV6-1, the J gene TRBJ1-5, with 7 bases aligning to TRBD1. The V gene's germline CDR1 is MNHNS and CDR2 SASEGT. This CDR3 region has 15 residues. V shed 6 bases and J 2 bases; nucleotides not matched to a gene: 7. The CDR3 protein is CASRTQGGGNQPQHF. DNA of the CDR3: TGTGCCAGCAGGACCCAGGGGGGGGGCAATCAGCCCCAGCATTTT.

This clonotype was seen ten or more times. The CDR3 loop reads CAWSGRGRQQETQYF. CDR3 sequence (DNA): TGTGCCTGGAGTGGACGGGGGCGACAACAAGAGACCCAGTACTTC. The chain couples TRBV30 to TRBJ2-5, with D perhaps being TRBD1 or TRBD2 (6 bases each). From germline, CDR1 is GTSNPN and CDR2 SVGIG (reference sequence). The CDR3 runs to 15 residues. Trimming left V 1 base short and J 2 bases short, with 14 bases between.